These 13 T cell receptor beta chains were all obtained from the same sample, sequenced in a study of T cell changes during pregnancy in multiple sclerosis (dated by TCRdb to between 2018 and 2021). Library preparation employed the immunoSEQ multiplex PCR assay. TCRdb obtained this table from immuneACCESS and retained in-frame rearrangements with V and J assigned. These tables miss some clones; where compared with another copy, unresolved V genes account for less than half of the shortfall, and the remainder is unexplained. For this sample there are over 75,000 clones; 85% to 95% appear just once. About 2.6% of the sample belongs to the ten largest clones. Source: peripheral blood, taken in the first trimester of pregnancy. The receptors shown here come from a female donor with multiple sclerosis, enrolled in a pregnancy study.

This rearrangement joins TRBV28 to TRBJ2-7, with TRBD2 matching 10 bases. The V segment lost 1 base and the J segment 7 bases; nucleotides outside the gene matches: 7. Per the germline V gene, CDR1 is MDHEN and CDR2 is SYDVKM. CDR3 size: 15 residues. The CDR3 nucleotides read TGTGCCAGCAGTTTATTGCTAGCGGGGGTTGTGGAGCAGTACTTC. This translates into CASSLLLAGVVEQYF.

V gene TRBV2 combines with J gene TRBJ1-1; D remains ambiguous. Germline V lookup: CDR1 SNHLY, CDR2 FYNNEI. V dropped 6 bases and J dropped 2 bases, with 7 bases sitting between them. The CDR3 is made up of 12 amino acids. The CDR3: CASRAINTEAFF. CDR3 sequence (DNA): TGTGCCAGCAGGGCAATTAACACTGAAGCTTTCTTT.

The rearrangement joins TRBV6-1 to TRBJ1-2; D unresolved. The ends were cut back, 7 bases at V and 7 bases at J, with 10 bases in the middle. The CDR3 consists of 11 residues. Germline CDR1 is MNHNS and CDR2 is SASEGT. DNA of the CDR3: TGTGCCAGCACAGGAATTGTTGGCTACACCTTC. Its protein is CASTGIVGYTF.

This clone is a singleton in its sample. The CDR3 spells CASSLEAGRPGELFF. DNA for the CDR3: TGTGCCAGCAGTTTAGAGGCGGGGAGGCCCGGGGAGCTGTTTTTT. This sequence joins TRBV28 and TRBJ2-2; D may be TRBD2 (6 bases). V dropped 2 bases and J dropped 6 bases, with 13 bases sitting between them. This CDR3 region has 15 residues. The V gene's germline CDR1 is MDHEN and CDR2 SYDVKM.

The chain links TRBV10-3 to TRBJ1-1; 7 nucleotides align to TRBD1. The CDR3 has 15 amino acids. Germline CDR1 ENHRY, CDR2 SYGVKD. J gave up 1 base and V 7 bases, and 9 bases lay outside the gene matches. In DNA, the CDR3 is TGTGCCATCACTGGCCCCGGACAGGAGAACACTGAAGCTTTCTTT. Translation gives CAITGPGQENTEAFF.

The chain couples TRBV6-5 to TRBJ2-5; 7 nucleotides align to TRBD1. This CDR3 comprises 13 residues. In germline, CDR1 is MNHEY, CDR2 SVGAGI. The trim removed 11 bases at V and 6 bases at J, leaving 12 bases unmatched. The CDR3 loop is CAGDRVFLKTQYF. CDR3 in DNA: TGTGCCGGTGACAGGGTCTTTTTAAAGACCCAGTACTTC.

The genes are TRBV27 and TRBJ1-1; the match to TRBD1 covers 11 bases. The J segment lost 5 bases and the V segment lost 2 bases, leaving 1 base of the junction unmatched. The CDR3 covers 14 residues. Looked up from germline, CDR1 is MNHEY and CDR2 is SMNVEV (reference sequence). CDR3 nucleotide sequence: TGTGCCAGCAGTTTAGGGACAGGGGGGACTGAAGCTTTCTTT. Protein product: CASSLGTGGTEAFF.

The chain carries TRBV29-1 and TRBJ2-5, with D perhaps matching TRBD1 (5 bases). The CDR3 loop spans 11 amino acids. The V gene lost 8 bases and the J gene lost 4 bases, with 11 bases spanning the gap. Germline CDR1 reads SQVTM; CDR2 reads ANQGSEA. This CDR3 is CSHRQGETQYF. CDR3 coding DNA: TGCAGCCATCGGCAGGGAGAGACCCAGTACTTC. Full variable domain (missing parts from reference TRBV29-1 and TRBJ2-5): SAVISQKPSRDICQRGTSLTIQCQVDSQVTMMFWYRQQPGQSLTLIATANQGSEATYESGFVIDKFPISRPNLTFSTLTVSNMSPEDSSIYLCSHRQGETQYFGPGTRLLVL.

The rearrangement joins TRBV6-5 to TRBJ2-7, with D possibly being TRBD2 (6 bases). V gave up 6 bases and J gave up 5 bases, with 14 bases separating them. The CDR3 contains 13 residues. CDR1 and CDR2 from the germline V gene are MNHEY and SVGAGI. This CDR3 reads CASRRLATDEQYF. The CDR3, as DNA: TGTGCCAGCAGGCGGCTAGCGACTGACGAGCAGTACTTC.

CDR3: CASSMVVTRGNQPQHF. DNA for the CDR3: TGTGCCAGTAGTATGGTGGTCACCCGGGGCAATCAGCCCCAGCATTTT. V usage is TRBV19 and J usage is TRBJ1-5; D call uncertain. The CDR3 has 16 residues. Deletions cut 3 bases from V and 2 bases from J, with 14 bases between. CDR1 LNHDA and CDR2 SQIVND come from the germline V gene (reference sequence).

This clone was seen once. The chain joins TRBV11-2 to TRBJ1-1; possible D gene TRBD1, 5 bases. Trimming left V 5 bases short and J 1 base short, with 20 bases between. The germline V gene has CDR1 SGHAT and CDR2 FQNNGV. This CDR3 is built from 17 residues. The CDR3 DNA reads as TGTGCCAGCAGCAGAAGGTGGGGCCCACGGACGAACACTGAAGCTTTCTTT. Protein product: CASSRRWGPRTNTEAFF.

This chain joins TRBV7-2 and TRBJ2-1, with 8 bases aligning to TRBD2. V trimming: 4 bases; J trimming: 6 bases; junction bases outside the gene matches: 5. CDR3 length: 14 amino acids. Per the germline V gene, CDR1 is SGHTA and CDR2 is FQGNSA. The CDR3 spells CASSSGTRVNEQFF. The DNA of the CDR3 is TGTGCCAGCAGCTCCGGGACTAGGGTCAATGAGCAGTTCTTC.

The rearrangement links TRBV28 to TRBJ1-1; TRBD1 matches at 9 bases. V lost 4 bases, J lost 3 bases, and 12 bases stayed unmatched. The CDR3 runs 17 residues. Germline V gene sequence: CDR1 MDHEN, CDR2 SYDVKM. The CDR3 is CASSSGRDRVKDTEAFF. CDR3 sequence (DNA): TGTGCCAGCAGTTCGGGCCGGGACAGGGTGAAGGACACTGAAGCTTTCTTT.